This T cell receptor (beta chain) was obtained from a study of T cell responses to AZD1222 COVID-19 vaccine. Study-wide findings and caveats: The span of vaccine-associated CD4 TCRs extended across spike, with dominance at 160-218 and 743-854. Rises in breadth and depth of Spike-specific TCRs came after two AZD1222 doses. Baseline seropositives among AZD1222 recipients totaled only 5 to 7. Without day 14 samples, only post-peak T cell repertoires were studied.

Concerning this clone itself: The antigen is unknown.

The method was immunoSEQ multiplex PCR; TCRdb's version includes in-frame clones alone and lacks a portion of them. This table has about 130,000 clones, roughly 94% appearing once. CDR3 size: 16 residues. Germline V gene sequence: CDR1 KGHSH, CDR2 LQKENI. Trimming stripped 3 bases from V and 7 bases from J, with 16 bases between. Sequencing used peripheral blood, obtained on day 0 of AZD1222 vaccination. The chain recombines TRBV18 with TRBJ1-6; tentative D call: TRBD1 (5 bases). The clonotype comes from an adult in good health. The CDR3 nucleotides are TGTGCCAGCTCACCTTTTGGGACGGGAACGAATTCACCCCTCCACTTT. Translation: CASSPFGTGTNSPLHF. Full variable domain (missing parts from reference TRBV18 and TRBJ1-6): NAGVMQNPRHLVRRRGQEARLRCSPMKGHSHVYWYRQLPEEGLKFMVYLQKENIIDESGMPKERFSAEFPKEGPSILRIQQVVRGDSAAYFCASSPFGTGTNSPLHFGNGTRLTVT.